A selection of T cell receptor beta chains follows, all from one sample in a study of T cell responses to AZD1222 COVID-19 vaccine. Some clones are missing from TCRdb's copy, which holds only in-frame ones; the method was immunoSEQ multiplex PCR. Of 110,000 or so clones in the sample, about 91% were seen once. Sample: peripheral blood, taken 28 days after the second AZD1222 dose. The receptors originated from an adult who received the AZD1222 COVID-19 vaccine. Both conserved end residues are part of each CDR3. The D gene is left open where the match is weak. For some rows the clone size is stated as once, few or many, or as a class when expanded; others skip it.

D gene,clone size,J gene,V gene,CDR3 protein,CDR3 DNA
.,.,TRBJ2-5,TRBV29-1,CSVEARLAQETQYF,TGCAGCGTTGAAGCTCGGTTGGCCCAAGAGACCCAGTACTTC
.,.,TRBJ2-7,TRBV27,CASSSRWSLGGSYEQYF,TGTGCCAGCAGTTCCCGATGGTCATTAGGGGGCTCCTACGAGCAGTACTTC
.,.,TRBJ1-1,TRBV19,CASSIRQQSEAFF,TGTGCCAGTAGTATACGGCAGCAAAGTGAAGCTTTCTTT
.,.,TRBJ1-2,TRBV7-2,CASSLNHAGGGYTF,TGTGCCAGCAGCTTAAATCATGCGGGGGGTGGCTACACCTTC
.,.,TRBJ2-7,TRBV6-2/TRBV6-3,CASSYGVLDGYEQYF,TGTGCCAGCAGTTACGGTGTTCTAGACGGCTACGAGCAGTACTTC
.,.,TRBJ2-2,TRBV6-1,CASSEAGRVTGELFF,TGTGCCAGCAGTGAAGCAGGGCGGGTCACCGGGGAGCTGTTTTTT
.,.,TRBJ2-3,TRBV4-2,CASSQESPGGGTDTQYF,TGTGCCAGCAGCCAAGAAAGTCCCGGGGGCGGTACAGATACGCAGTATTTT
TRBD1,.,TRBJ2-7,TRBV10-3,CAISARDRRYEQYF,TGTGCCATCAGTGCCCGGGACAGAAGATACGAGCAGTACTTC
TRBD1,.,TRBJ1-5,TRBV7-2,CASSTGTGHNQPQHF,TGTGCCAGCAGCACCGGGACAGGACACAATCAGCCCCAGCATTTT
TRBD1,.,TRBJ1-1,TRBV14,CASSQNRGRVTEAFF,TGTGCCAGCAGCCAGAACAGGGGGCGGGTCACTGAAGCTTTCTTT
.,.,TRBJ2-1,TRBV7-2,CASSLDSNLEQFF,TGTGCCAGCAGCTTAGACTCAAACCTCGAGCAGTTCTTC
.,few,TRBJ2-1,TRBV7-6,CASSSQGWGRYDNEQFF,TGTGCCAGCAGCTCCCAGGGGTGGGGTCGATACGACAATGAGCAGTTCTTC
.,.,TRBJ1-5,TRBV4-3,CASSQDGKGSNQPQHF,TGCGCCAGCAGCCAAGACGGAAAGGGCAGCAATCAGCCCCAGCATTTT
TRBD1,.,TRBJ1-2,TRBV7-2,CASSWDRGYGYTF,TGTGCCAGCAGTTGGGACAGGGGCTATGGCTACACCTTC
TRBD2,.,TRBJ2-1,TRBV18,CASSPPGTSGYNEQFF,TGTGCCAGCTCACCACCCGGGACTAGCGGGTACAATGAGCAGTTCTTC
TRBD2,.,TRBJ2-5,TRBV2,CASILAGGQETQYF,TGTGCCAGCATACTGGCGGGGGGCCAAGAGACCCAGTACTTC
.,few,TRBJ1-1,TRBV18,CASSPRGGRANTEAFF,TGTGCCAGCTCGCCCCGAGGGGGGCGGGCGAACACTGAAGCTTTCTTT
TRBD1,few,TRBJ1-4,TRBV5-1,CASSLVATGSATNEKLFF,TGCGCCAGCAGCTTGGTGGCGACAGGGTCCGCGACGAATGAAAAACTGTTTTTT
.,few,TRBJ1-6,TRBV25-1,CASSEYNSPLHF,TGTGCCAGCAGTGAATATAATTCACCCCTCCACTTT
TRBD1,.,TRBJ2-7,TRBV6-1,CASYSGTGHEQYF,TGTGCCAGCTATTCCGGGACAGGCCACGAGCAGTACTTC
.,.,TRBJ2-2,TRBV5-8,CASRPGSRLNTGELFF,TGTGCCAGCAGACCCGGGTCGAGGTTGAACACCGGGGAGCTGTTTTTT
TRBD1,.,TRBJ2-3,TRBV7-2,CASSLGDRGFTDTQYF,TGTGCCAGCAGCTTAGGAGACAGGGGGTTCACAGATACGCAGTATTTT
.,.,TRBJ1-3,TRBV3-1/TRBV3-2,CASSPGLSSGNTIYF,TGTGCCAGCAGCCCGGGACTCAGCTCTGGAAACACCATATATTTT
TRBD1,once,TRBJ1-1,TRBV6-5,CASSYGTGNTEAFF,TGTGCCAGCAGTTACGGGACAGGTAACACTGAAGCTTTCTTT
TRBD2,.,TRBJ2-1,TRBV6-4,CASRPLAGGTDEQFF,TGTGCCAGCAGACCACTAGCGGGGGGGACGGATGAGCAGTTCTTC
.,.,TRBJ1-1,TRBV6-5,CASSYGEGLNTEAFF,TGTGCCAGCAGTTACGGGGAGGGGTTGAACACTGAAGCTTTCTTT
.,.,TRBJ1-6,TRBV7-8,CASSLDRSSPLHF,TGTGCCAGCAGCCTCGACAGATCTTCACCCCTCCACTTT
.,.,TRBJ2-5,TRBV5-1,CASSPGRGQETQYF,TGCGCCAGCAGCCCCGGGCGGGGCCAAGAGACCCAGTACTTC
.,.,TRBJ1-5,TRBV7-6,CASSSTGSNQPQHF,TGTGCCAGCAGCTCAACAGGGTCCAATCAGCCCCAGCATTTT
.,.,TRBJ1-1,TRBV27,CASRRTAQREAFF,TGTGCCAGCAGACGTACGGCACAGAGAGAAGCTTTCTTT
.,.,TRBJ2-3,TRBV5-1,CASSLWGGTDTQYF,TGCGCCAGCAGCTTGTGGGGCGGCACAGATACGCAGTATTTT
.,once,TRBJ2-3,TRBV4-1,CASSQVYALTDTQYF,TGCGCCAGCAGCCAAGTTTACGCCCTCACAGATACGCAGTATTTT
.,.,TRBJ2-3,TRBV7-6,CASSLMGGEVTDTQYF,TGTGCCAGCAGCTTAATGGGGGGCGAGGTCACAGATACGCAGTATTTT
.,.,TRBJ2-7,TRBV4-2,CASSQDLLWGSSYEQYF,TGTGCCAGCAGCCAAGATCTTTTGTGGGGAAGCTCCTACGAGCAGTACTTC
.,.,TRBJ1-5,TRBV7-6,CASSQMSGQNNQPQHF,TGTGCCAGCAGCCAAATGTCGGGGCAGAACAATCAGCCCCAGCATTTT
.,.,TRBJ1-1,TRBV6-5,CASSPSGGGTEAFF,TGTGCCAGCAGTCCCTCGGGAGGAGGAACTGAAGCTTTCTTT
.,.,TRBJ1-5,TRBV10-3,CAISEGRGNQPQHF,TGTGCCATCAGTGAAGGGAGGGGCAATCAGCCCCAGCATTTT
.,.,TRBJ2-3,TRBV9,CASSATGTSTDTQYF,TGTGCCAGCAGCGCCACCGGGACTAGCACAGATACGCAGTATTTT
.,.,TRBJ1-6,TRBV11-2,CASSLVGGSNSPLHF,TGTGCCAGCAGCTTAGTGGGGGGCTCCAATTCACCCCTCCACTTT
.,.,TRBJ1-3,TRBV5-1,CASIGGSGNTIYF,TGCGCCAGTATCGGGGGCTCTGGAAACACCATATATTTT
TRBD1,.,TRBJ1-5,TRBV6-2/TRBV6-3,CASSPGQGASNQPQHF,TGTGCCAGCAGCCCAGGACAGGGGGCTAGCAATCAGCCCCAGCATTTT